The 6 T cell receptor beta chains below all came from one sample that was sequenced in a study of T cells in Graves' hyperthyroidism and ophthalmopathy. RNA transcripts provided the source from which TCR beta CDR3 regions were amplified. First-round RT-PCR targeting the TCR CDR3 was performed with the HTBI primer set. Each CDR3 protein is one row after TCRdb ran MiXCR on the multiplex PCR reads. The table includes 400,000 to 600,000 distinct CDR3 sequences, around 21% detected once. What was sequenced was blood. The receptors originated from a man aged 18 to 30 with Graves' hyperthyroidism.

This clonotype has at least ten counts. V usage is TRBV12-3 or TRBV12-4 and J usage is TRBJ1-2; TRBD1 matches at 8 bases. The ends lost 5 bases at V and 3 bases at J; junction bases unmatched: 5. This CDR3 is 14 amino acids long. The CDR3 reads CASSGGRGHYGYTF. As DNA, the CDR3 is TGTGCCAGCAGTGGAGGCAGGGGGCACTATGGCTACACCTTC.

This sequence joins TRBV6-1 and TRBJ1-5; no reliable D call. CDR1 MNHNS and CDR2 SASEGT come from the germline V gene. V was trimmed by 5 bases and J by 7 bases, leaving 12 bases between them. This CDR3 region has 13 residues. As DNA, the CDR3 is TGTGCCAGCAGTCCCAATACAGAGCAGCCCCAGCATTTT. Protein: CASSPNTEQPQHF.

This clonotype appeared many times. The V call is TRBV15, the J call TRBJ1-2, with D hard to call. Trimming removed 5 bases at V and 1 base at J, with 11 bases between. CDR1 and CDR2 (germline): LNHNV, YYDKDF (reference sequence). The CDR3 consists of 14 residues. The CDR3 bases are TGTGCCACCAGCCCGTCATGGGGTAACTATGGCTACACCTTC. Its translation is CATSPSWGNYGYTF. The complete variable domain, with remaining parts taken from reference TRBV15 and TRBJ1-2, reads DAMVIQNPRYQVTQFGKPVTLSCSQTLNHNVMYWYQQKSSQAPKLLFHYYDKDFNNEADTPDNFQSRRPNTSFCFLDIRSPGLGDTAMYLCATSPSWGNYGYTFGSGTRLTVV.

This clonotype came up many times. V is TRBV19 and J is TRBJ2-7, with 7 positions matching TRBD1. The CDR3 contains 15 residues. The ends lost 1 base at V and 8 bases at J; junction bases unmatched: 11. The germline V gene encodes CDR1 LNHDA and CDR2 SQIVND (reference sequence). The DNA of the CDR3 is TGTGCCAGTAGTATAGGGCAGGGGGAATCCCGCAAGCAGTACTTC. Protein sequence: CASSIGQGESRKQYF. Looking up the rest from reference TRBV19 and TRBJ2-7 gives the full variable domain: DGGITQSPKYLFRKEGQNVTLSCEQNLNHDAMYWYRQDPGQGLRLIYYSQIVNDFQKGDIAEGYSVSREKKESFPLTVTSAQKNPTAFYLCASSIGQGESRKQYFGPGTRLTVT.

This clonotype was recorded at least ten times. The gene calls are TRBV27 and TRBJ2-2; no reliable D call. The CDR3 is made up of 14 amino acids. Per germline, CDR1 MNHEY and CDR2 SMNVEV (reference sequence). V was trimmed by 5 bases and J by 3 bases, leaving 10 bases between them. In DNA, the CDR3 is TGTGCCAGCAGTCCTACTCGGGACACCGGGGAGCTGTTTTTT. Protein product: CASSPTRDTGELFF.

This clonotype was detected many times. This chain links TRBV19 with TRBJ1-1; D perhaps matches TRBD1 (6 bases). V was clipped by 7 bases and J by 5 bases, with 17 bases between them. The germline CDR1 and CDR2 sequences are LNHDA and SQIVND (reference sequence). The CDR3 length is 14 residues. DNA for the CDR3: TGTGCCAGTATGAAGACAGGACGTACTACTGAAGCTTTCTTT. Amino acid sequence: CASMKTGRTTEAFF.